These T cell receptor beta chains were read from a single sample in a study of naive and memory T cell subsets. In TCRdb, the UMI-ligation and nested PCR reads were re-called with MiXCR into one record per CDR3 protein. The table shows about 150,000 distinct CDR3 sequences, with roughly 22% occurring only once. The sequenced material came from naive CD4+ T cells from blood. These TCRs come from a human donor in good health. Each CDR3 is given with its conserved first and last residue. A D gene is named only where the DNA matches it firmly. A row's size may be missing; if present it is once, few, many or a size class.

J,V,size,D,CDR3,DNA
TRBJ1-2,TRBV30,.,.,CAWMGGQGYTF,TGTGCCTGGATGGGGGGTCAGGGCTACACCTTC
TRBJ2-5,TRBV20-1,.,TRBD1,CSASGQGAVFRAQYF,TGCAGTGCTTCCGGACAGGGGGCGGTTTTTCGGGCCCAGTACTTC
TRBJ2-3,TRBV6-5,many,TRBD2,CASSLILGEGPDTQYF,TGTGCCAGCAGTTTGATTTTAGGGGAGGGGCCAGATACGCAGTATTTT
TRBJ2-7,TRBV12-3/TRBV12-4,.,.,CASSPRRVSEQYF,TGTGCCAGCAGTCCGCGGAGGGTGAGCGAGCAGTACTTC
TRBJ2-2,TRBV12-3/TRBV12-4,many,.,CASSFRPTGELFF,TGTGCCAGCAGTTTTAGGCCTACCGGGGAGCTGTTTTTT
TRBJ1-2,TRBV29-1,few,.,CSTKRGADLGYTF,TGCAGCACTAAAAGGGGGGCGGACTTAGGCTACACCTTC
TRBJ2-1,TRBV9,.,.,CASSVDSLRWNEQFF,TGTGCCAGCAGCGTAGACAGCCTACGTTGGAATGAGCAGTTCTTC
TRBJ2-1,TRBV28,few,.,CASRMEGIGEQFF,TGTGCCAGCAGGATGGAGGGGATCGGTGAGCAGTTCTTC
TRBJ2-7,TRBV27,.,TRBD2,CASSLLGLAGQDEQYF,TGTGCCAGCAGTTTATTGGGACTAGCGGGACAGGACGAGCAGTACTTC
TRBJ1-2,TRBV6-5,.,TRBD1,CASSPTGTGDSYGYTF,TGTGCCAGCAGTCCCACCGGGACAGGGGATTCCTATGGCTACACCTTC
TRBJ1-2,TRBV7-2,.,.,CASSLASSNYGYTF,TGTGCCAGCAGCTTAGCGAGCTCCAACTATGGCTACACCTTC
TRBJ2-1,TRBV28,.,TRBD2,CASWGGPRDEQFF,TGTGCCAGTTGGGGAGGGCCGCGTGATGAGCAGTTCTTC
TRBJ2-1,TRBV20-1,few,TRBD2,CSAVPPSGSSYNEQFF,TGCAGTGCCGTCCCCCCTAGCGGAAGCTCCTACAATGAGCAGTTCTTC
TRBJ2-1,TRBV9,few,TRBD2,CASSPTELAGVGDNEQFF,TGTGCCAGCAGCCCTACGGAACTAGCGGGAGTCGGCGACAATGAGCAGTTCTTC
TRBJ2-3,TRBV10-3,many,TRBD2,CATGTRGADTQYF,TGTGCCACCGGGACTAGGGGGGCAGATACGCAGTATTTT
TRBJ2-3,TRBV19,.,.,CASSMRQGGQSTDTQYF,TGTGCCAGTAGTATGCGGCAGGGGGGACAGAGCACAGATACGCAGTATTTT
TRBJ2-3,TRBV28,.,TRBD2,CASRLAGSTDTQYF,TGTGCCAGCCGACTAGCGGGGAGCACAGATACGCAGTATTTT
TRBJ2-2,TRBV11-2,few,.,CASSLAAPNTGELFF,TGTGCCAGCAGCTTAGCGGCCCCGAACACCGGGGAGCTGTTTTTT
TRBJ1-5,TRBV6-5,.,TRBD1,CASSRRTGGEQPQHF,TGTGCCAGCAGTCGAAGGACAGGGGGCGAGCAGCCCCAGCATTTT
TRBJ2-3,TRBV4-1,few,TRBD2,CASSQAETSGASTDTQYF,TGCGCCAGCAGCCAAGCTGAGACTAGCGGTGCTAGCACAGATACGCAGTATTTT
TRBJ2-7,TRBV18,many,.,CASSPQEGTYEQYF,TGTGCCAGCTCACCACAGGAAGGGACTTACGAGCAGTACTTC
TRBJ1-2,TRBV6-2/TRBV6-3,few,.,CASSRSNPNYGYTF,TGTGCCAGCAGTCGCAGCAACCCTAACTATGGCTACACCTTC
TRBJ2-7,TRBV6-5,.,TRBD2,CASSLTSGRLYEQYF,TGTGCCAGCAGCTTGACTAGCGGGAGACTCTACGAGCAGTACTTC
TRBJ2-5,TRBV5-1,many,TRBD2,CASSLGAGLPQETQYF,TGCGCCAGCAGCTTGGGAGCGGGGCTGCCCCAAGAGACCCAGTACTTC
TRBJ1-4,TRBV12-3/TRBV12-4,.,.,CASSLGQPGEKLFF,TGTGCCAGCAGTTTAGGACAGCCGGGAGAAAAACTGTTTTTT
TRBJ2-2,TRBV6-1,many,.,CASSEGQGNTGELFF,TGTGCCAGCAGTGAGGGTCAGGGAAATACCGGGGAGCTGTTTTTT
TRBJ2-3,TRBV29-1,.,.,CSVEKGRGSTDTQYF,TGCAGCGTTGAGAAAGGACGGGGGAGCACAGATACGCAGTATTTT
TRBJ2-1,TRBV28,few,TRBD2,CASIYSGLAGFNEQFF,TGTGCCAGCATTTACTCGGGACTAGCGGGCTTCAATGAGCAGTTCTTC
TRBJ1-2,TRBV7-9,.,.,CASSPNRILNYGYTF,TGTGCCAGCAGCCCAAACAGGATCCTTAACTATGGCTACACCTTC
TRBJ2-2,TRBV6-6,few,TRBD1,CASSATGQGVGELFF,TGTGCCAGCAGTGCTACGGGACAGGGGGTCGGGGAGCTGTTTTTT
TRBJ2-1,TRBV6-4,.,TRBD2,CASSRSSGREFNNEQFF,TGTGCCAGCAGCCGGAGTAGCGGGAGGGAATTTAACAATGAGCAGTTCTTC
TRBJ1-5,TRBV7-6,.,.,CASSLRVGGGDQPQHF,TGTGCCAGCAGCCTCCGGGTCGGGGGAGGGGATCAGCCCCAGCATTTT
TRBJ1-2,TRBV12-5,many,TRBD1,CASGSIGLQGPTNYGYTF,TGTGCTAGTGGTTCCATTGGTTTACAGGGGCCGACTAACTATGGCTACACCTTC
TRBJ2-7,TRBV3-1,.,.,CASSPKTGVWGGEQYF,TGTGCCAGCAGCCCCAAAACAGGGGTATGGGGAGGGGAGCAGTACTTC
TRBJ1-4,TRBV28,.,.,CASSGGPERANEKLFF,TGTGCCAGCTCAGGAGGGCCAGAGAGGGCTAATGAAAAACTGTTTTTT
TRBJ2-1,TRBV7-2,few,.,CASSRWGDEQFF,TGTGCCAGCAGCCGGTGGGGGGATGAGCAGTTCTTC
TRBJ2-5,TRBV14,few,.,CASSQDWQLWETQYF,TGTGCCAGCAGCCAAGATTGGCAATTATGGGAGACCCAGTACTTC
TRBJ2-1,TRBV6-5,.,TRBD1,CASSYSPDRPYNEQFF,TGTGCCAGCAGTTACTCACCGGACAGGCCTTACAATGAGCAGTTCTTC
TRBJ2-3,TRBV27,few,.,CASVKRTPYTDTQYF,TGTGCCAGCGTCAAACGGACGCCCTACACAGATACGCAGTATTTT
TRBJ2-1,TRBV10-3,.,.,CAISVTPRPRNEQFF,TGTGCCATCAGCGTAACTCCCCGCCCCCGCAATGAGCAGTTCTTC
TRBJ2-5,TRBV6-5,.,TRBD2,CASSYSSSGTPETRYF,TGTGCCAGCAGTTATTCGTCTAGCGGGACTCCTGAGACCCGGTACTTC
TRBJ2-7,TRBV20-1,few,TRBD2,CSARDYGTSGSTHEQYF,TGCAGTGCTAGAGATTATGGGACTAGCGGGAGTACCCACGAGCAGTACTTC